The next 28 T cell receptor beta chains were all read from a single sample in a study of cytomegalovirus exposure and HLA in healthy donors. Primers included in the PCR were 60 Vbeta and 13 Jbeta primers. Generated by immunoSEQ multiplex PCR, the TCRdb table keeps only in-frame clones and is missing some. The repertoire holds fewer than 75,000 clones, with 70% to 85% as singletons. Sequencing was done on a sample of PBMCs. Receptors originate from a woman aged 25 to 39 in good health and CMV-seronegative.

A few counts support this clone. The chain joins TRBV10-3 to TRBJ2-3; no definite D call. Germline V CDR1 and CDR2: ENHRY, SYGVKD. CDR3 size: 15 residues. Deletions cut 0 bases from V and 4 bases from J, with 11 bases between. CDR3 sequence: CAISESTSSADTQYF. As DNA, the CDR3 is TGTGCCATCAGTGAGTCTACCTCGTCGGCAGATACGCAGTATTTT.

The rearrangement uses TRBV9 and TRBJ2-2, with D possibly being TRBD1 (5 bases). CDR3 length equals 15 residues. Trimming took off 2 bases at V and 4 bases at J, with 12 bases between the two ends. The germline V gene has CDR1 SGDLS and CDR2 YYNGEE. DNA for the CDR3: TGTGCCAGCAGCGTTCAGGGATCAGGCACCGGGGAGCTGTTTTTT. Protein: CASSVQGSGTGELFF.

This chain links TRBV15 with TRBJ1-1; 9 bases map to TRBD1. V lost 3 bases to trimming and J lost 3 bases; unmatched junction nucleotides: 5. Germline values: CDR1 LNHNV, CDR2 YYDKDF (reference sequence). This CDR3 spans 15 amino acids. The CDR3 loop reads CATSRKTGGYTEAFF. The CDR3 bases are TGTGCCACCAGCAGGAAGACAGGGGGGTACACTGAAGCTTTCTTT.

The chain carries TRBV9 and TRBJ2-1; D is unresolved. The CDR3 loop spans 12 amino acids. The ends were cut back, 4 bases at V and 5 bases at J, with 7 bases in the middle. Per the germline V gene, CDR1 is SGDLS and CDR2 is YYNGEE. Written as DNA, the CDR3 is TGTGCCAGCAGCCGCCTAAACAATGAGCAGTTCTTC. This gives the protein CASSRLNNEQFF. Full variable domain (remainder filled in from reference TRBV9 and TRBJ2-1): DSGVTQTPKHLITATGQRVTLRCSPRSGDLSVYWYQQSLDQGLQFLIQYYNGEERAKGNILERFSAQQFPDLHSELNLSSLELGDSALYFCASSRLNNEQFFGPGTRLTVL.

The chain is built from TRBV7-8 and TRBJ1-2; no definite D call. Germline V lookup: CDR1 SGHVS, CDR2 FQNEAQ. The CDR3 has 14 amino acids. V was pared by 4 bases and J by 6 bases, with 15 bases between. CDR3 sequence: CASSYDLNGNGYTF. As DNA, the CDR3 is TGTGCCAGCAGCTATGACTTAAACGGGAATGGCTACACCTTC.

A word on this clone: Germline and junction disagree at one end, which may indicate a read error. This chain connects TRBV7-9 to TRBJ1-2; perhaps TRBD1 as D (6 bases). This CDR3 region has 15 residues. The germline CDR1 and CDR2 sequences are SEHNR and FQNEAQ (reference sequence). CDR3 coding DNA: TGTGCCAGCAGCCCGGACAGTACCCTTGGCTATGTCTACACCTTC. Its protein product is CASSPDSTLGYVYTF. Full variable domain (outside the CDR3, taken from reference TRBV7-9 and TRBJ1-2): DTGVSQNPRHKITKRGQNVTFRCDPISEHNRLYWYRQTLGQGPEFLTYFQNEAQLEKSRLLSDRFSAERPKGSFSTLEIQRTEQGDSAMYLCASSPDSTLGYVYTFGSGTRLTVV.

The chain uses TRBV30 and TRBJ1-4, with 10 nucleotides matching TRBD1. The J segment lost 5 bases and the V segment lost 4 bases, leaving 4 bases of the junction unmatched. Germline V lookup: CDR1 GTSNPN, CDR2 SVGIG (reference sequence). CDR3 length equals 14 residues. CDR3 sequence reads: CAWNTGQGNEKLFF. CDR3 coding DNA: TGTGCCTGGAATACGGGACAGGGGAATGAAAAACTGTTTTTT.

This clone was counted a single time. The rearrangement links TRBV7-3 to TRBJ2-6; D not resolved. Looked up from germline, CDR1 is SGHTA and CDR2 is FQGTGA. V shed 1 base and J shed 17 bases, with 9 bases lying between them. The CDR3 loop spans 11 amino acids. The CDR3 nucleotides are TGTGCCAGCAGCTTAAATAGTGTGTTGACTTTC. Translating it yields CASSLNSVLTF.

This CDR3 reads CALSPGHQTDTQYF. CDR3 DNA sequence: TGTGCCCTATCCCCGGGTCACCAAACAGATACGCAGTATTTT. The chain carries TRBV6-1 and TRBJ2-3; D not certain. Germline CDR1 MNHNS, CDR2 SASEGT. With 11 bases removed from V and 3 bases from J, the gap between germline ends came to 18 bases. CDR3 length equals 14 residues.

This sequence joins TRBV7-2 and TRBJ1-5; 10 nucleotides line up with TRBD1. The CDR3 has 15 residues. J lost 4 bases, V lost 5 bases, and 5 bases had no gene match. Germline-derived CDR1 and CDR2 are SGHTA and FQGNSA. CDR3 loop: CASSIGQGVNQPQHF. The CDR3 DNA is TGTGCCAGCAGCATAGGACAGGGGGTTAATCAGCCCCAGCATTTT.

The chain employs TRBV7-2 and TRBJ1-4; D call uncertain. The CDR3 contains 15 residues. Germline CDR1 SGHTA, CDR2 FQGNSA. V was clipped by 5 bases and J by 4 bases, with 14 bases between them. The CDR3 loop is CASSPVVSVNEKLFF. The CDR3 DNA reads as TGTGCCAGCAGCCCAGTGGTCAGCGTTAATGAAAAACTGTTTTTT. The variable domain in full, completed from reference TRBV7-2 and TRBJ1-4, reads GAGVSQSPSNKVTEKGKDVELRCDPISGHTALYWYRQSLGQGLEFLIYFQGNSAPDKSGLPSDRFSAERTGGSVSTLTIQRTQQEDSAVYLCASSPVVSVNEKLFFGSGTQLSVL.

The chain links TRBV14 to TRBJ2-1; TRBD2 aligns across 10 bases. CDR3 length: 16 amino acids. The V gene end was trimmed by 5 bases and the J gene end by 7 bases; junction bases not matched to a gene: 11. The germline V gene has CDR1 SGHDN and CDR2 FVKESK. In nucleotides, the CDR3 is TGTGCCAGCAGCGTCCTTGAAGGACTAGCGGATAATGAGCAGTTCTTC. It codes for CASSVLEGLADNEQFF.

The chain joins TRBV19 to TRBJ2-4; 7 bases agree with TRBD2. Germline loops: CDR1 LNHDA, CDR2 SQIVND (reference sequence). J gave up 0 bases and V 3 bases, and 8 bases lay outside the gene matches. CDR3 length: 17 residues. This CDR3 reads CASSILGGVQAKNIQYF. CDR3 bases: TGTGCCAGTAGTATTTTGGGAGGGGTACAAGCCAAAAACATTCAGTACTTC.

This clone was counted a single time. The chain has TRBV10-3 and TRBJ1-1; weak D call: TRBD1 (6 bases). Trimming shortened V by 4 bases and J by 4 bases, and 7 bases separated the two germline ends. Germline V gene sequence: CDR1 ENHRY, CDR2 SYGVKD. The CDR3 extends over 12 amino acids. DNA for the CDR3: TGTGCCATCAGTGGGGACACCACTGAAGCTTTCTTT. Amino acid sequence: CAISGDTTEAFF.

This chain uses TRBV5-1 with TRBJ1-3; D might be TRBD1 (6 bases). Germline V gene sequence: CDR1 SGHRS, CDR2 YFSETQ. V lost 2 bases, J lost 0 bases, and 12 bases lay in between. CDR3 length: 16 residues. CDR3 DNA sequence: TGCGCCAGCAGCTTACAGGGATTGGGCTCTGGAAACACCATATATTTT. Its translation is CASSLQGLGSGNTIYF.

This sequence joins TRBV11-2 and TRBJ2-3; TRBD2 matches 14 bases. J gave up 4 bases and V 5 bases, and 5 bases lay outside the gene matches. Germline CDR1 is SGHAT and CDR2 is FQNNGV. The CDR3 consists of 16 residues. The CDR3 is CASSGRLAGGSDTQYF. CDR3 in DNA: TGTGCCAGCAGCGGACGACTAGCGGGAGGGTCAGATACGCAGTATTTT.

For the CDR3, the DNA is TGCGCCAGCAGTCCTAGCGGATACTACAATGAGCAGTTCTTC. It encodes CASSPSGYYNEQFF. The gene calls are TRBV5-1 and TRBJ2-1; 7 bases fit TRBD2. After removal of 5 bases from V and 3 bases from J, the junction contained 5 bases not matched to a gene. Germline CDR1 reads SGHRS; CDR2 reads YFSETQ. This CDR3 region has 14 residues.

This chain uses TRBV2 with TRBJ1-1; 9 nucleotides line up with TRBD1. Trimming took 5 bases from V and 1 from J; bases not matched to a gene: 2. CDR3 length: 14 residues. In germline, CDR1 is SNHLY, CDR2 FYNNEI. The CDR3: CASSPDRGNTEAFF. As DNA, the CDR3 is TGTGCCAGCAGTCCGGACAGGGGGAACACTGAAGCTTTCTTT.

CDR3 residues: CASDSGGEAGNTIYF. The CDR3 nucleotides are TGTGCCAGTGACTCAGGGGGAGAAGCTGGAAACACCATATATTTT. The rearrangement links TRBV6-1 to TRBJ1-3; 7 nucleotides agree with TRBD1. Germline V gives CDR1 MNHNS, CDR2 SASEGT. V trimming: 9 bases; J trimming: 2 bases; junction bases outside the gene matches: 10. This CDR3 is 15 amino acids long.

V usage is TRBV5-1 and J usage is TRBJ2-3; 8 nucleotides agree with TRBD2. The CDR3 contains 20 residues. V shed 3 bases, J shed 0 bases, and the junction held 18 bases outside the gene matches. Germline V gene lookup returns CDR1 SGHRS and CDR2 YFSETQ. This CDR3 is CASSSSGTRNLYASTDTQYF. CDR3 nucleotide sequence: TGCGCCAGCAGCTCATCCGGGACTAGAAACCTCTATGCTAGCACAGATACGCAGTATTTT.

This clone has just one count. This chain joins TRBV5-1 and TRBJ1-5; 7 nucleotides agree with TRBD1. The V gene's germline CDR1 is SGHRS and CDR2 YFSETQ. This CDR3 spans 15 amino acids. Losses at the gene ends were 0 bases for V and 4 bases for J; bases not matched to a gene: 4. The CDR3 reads CASSLVGGQNQPQHF. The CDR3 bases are TGCGCCAGCAGCTTGGTAGGGGGCCAAAATCAGCCCCAGCATTTT.

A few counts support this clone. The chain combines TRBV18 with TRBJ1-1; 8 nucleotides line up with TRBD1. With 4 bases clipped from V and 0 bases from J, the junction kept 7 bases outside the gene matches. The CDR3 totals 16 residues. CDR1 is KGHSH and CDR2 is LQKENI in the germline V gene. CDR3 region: CASSQTGVPMNTEAFF. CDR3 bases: TGTGCCAGCTCACAGACAGGGGTGCCTATGAACACTGAAGCTTTCTTT. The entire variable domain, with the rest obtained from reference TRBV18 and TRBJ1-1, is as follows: NAGVMQNPRHLVRRRGQEARLRCSPMKGHSHVYWYRQLPEEGLKFMVYLQKENIIDESGMPKERFSAEFPKEGPSILRIQQVVRGDSAAYFCASSQTGVPMNTEAFFGQGTRLTVV.

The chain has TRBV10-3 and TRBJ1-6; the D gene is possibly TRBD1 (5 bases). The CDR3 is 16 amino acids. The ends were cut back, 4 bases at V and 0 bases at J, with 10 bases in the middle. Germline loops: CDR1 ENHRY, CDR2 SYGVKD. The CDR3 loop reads CAISAGGSSYNSPLHF. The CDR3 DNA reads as TGTGCCATCAGTGCCGGGGGAAGCTCCTATAATTCACCCCTCCACTTT.

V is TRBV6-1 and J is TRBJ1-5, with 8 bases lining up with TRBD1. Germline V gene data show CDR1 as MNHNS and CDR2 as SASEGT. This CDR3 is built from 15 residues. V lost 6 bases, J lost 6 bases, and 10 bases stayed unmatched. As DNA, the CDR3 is TGTGCCAGCAGCGGCGGGACAGGCAAACCTCAGCCCCAGCATTTT. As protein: CASSGGTGKPQPQHF.

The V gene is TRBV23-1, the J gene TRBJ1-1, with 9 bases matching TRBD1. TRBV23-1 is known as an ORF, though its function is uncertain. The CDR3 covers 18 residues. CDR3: CPFTSQGTGCTVCTEAFF. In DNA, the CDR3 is TGCCCGTTTACGTCTCAAGGGACAGGGTGTACGGTATGTACTGAAGCTTTCTTT.

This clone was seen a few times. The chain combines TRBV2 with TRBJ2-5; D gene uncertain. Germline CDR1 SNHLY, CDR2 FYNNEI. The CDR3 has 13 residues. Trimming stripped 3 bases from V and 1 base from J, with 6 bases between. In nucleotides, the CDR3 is TGTGCCAGCAGTGAGTACAGCCAAGAGACCCAGTACTTC. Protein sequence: CASSEYSQETQYF.

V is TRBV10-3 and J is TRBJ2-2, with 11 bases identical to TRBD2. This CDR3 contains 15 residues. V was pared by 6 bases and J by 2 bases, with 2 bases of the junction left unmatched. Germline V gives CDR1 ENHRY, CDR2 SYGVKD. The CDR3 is CAIRGTSGNTGELFF. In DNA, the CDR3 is TGTGCCATCAGGGGGACTAGCGGTAACACCGGGGAGCTGTTTTTT.

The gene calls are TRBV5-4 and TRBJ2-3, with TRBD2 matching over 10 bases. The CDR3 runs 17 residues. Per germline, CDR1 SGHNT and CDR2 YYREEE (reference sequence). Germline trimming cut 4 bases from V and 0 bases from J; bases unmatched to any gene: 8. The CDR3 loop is CASSVAGGRPSTDTQYF. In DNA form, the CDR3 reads TGTGCCAGCAGCGTAGCGGGGGGACGCCCTAGCACAGATACGCAGTATTTT.